Listed here are 5 T cell receptor beta chains from one sample, sequenced in a study of shared clonotypes between healthy human individuals. TCRdb keeps only in-frame clones here, not all; method: immunoSEQ multiplex PCR. The sample has about 610,000 clones; almost 97% are singletons. Material for sequencing was naive CD4+ T cells sorted from blood. Subset here: CD45RA+ positively selected. All receptors come from a woman aged 25 to 39 in good health.

This rearrangement joins TRBV29-1 to TRBJ2-1; 13 nucleotides align to TRBD2. Trimming removed 6 bases from V and 9 bases from J; junction bases left unmatched: 11. The CDR3 is made up of 15 amino acids. Germline values: CDR1 SQVTM, CDR2 ANQGSEA. CDR3 DNA: TGCAGCGTCCTTTCCGGGACTAGCGGGACAAGTGAGCAGTTCTTC. It yields the protein CSVLSGTSGTSEQFF.

The chain links TRBV7-3 to TRBJ2-2; weak D call: TRBD2 (6 bases). Trimming pared 4 bases from V and 4 bases from J, leaving 10 bases between. Germline assignment: CDR1 SGHTA and CDR2 FQGTGA. There are 14 residues in the CDR3. The CDR3 bases are TGTGCCAGCAGCTCTGGAGCGGGCACCGGGGAGCTGTTTTTT. It specifies CASSSGAGTGELFF. Based on the CDR3 plus reference TRBV7-3 and TRBJ2-2, the full variable domain is GAGVSQTPSNKVTEKGKYVELRCDPISGHTALYWYRQSLGQGPEFLIYFQGTGAADDSGLPNDRFFAVRPEGSVSTLKIQRTERGDSAVYLCASSSGAGTGELFFGEGSRLTVL.

This chain links TRBV15 with TRBJ2-7; a weak D match, TRBD2 (6 bases). Per germline, CDR1 LNHNV and CDR2 YYDKDF (reference sequence). The CDR3 is 16 amino acids. The V end lost 5 bases, the J end lost 2 bases, and 19 bases lay between the germline ends. For the CDR3, the DNA is TGTGCCACCAGCGGGGGGATAGCGGAACCCACCTACGAGCAGTACTTC. This translates into CATSGGIAEPTYEQYF.

The chain recombines TRBV9 with TRBJ2-2; 9 nucleotides align to TRBD1. CDR3 length equals 15 residues. Germline V gives CDR1 SGDLS, CDR2 YYNGEE. The trim removed 0 bases at V and 7 bases at J, leaving 4 bases unmatched. The CDR3 reads CASSVGDRVVGELFF. As DNA, the CDR3 is TGTGCCAGCAGCGTAGGGGACAGGGTGGTCGGGGAGCTGTTTTTT.

The chain carries TRBV6-4 and TRBJ2-1; D unclear. V was cut by 9 bases and J by 9 bases, with 21 bases left in between. The V gene's germline CDR1 is MRHNA and CDR2 SNTAGT. CDR3 length equals 14 residues. The CDR3 region is CARDHKTPRIEQFF. CDR3 coding DNA: TGTGCCAGGGACCACAAGACCCCTAGGATTGAGCAGTTCTTC.